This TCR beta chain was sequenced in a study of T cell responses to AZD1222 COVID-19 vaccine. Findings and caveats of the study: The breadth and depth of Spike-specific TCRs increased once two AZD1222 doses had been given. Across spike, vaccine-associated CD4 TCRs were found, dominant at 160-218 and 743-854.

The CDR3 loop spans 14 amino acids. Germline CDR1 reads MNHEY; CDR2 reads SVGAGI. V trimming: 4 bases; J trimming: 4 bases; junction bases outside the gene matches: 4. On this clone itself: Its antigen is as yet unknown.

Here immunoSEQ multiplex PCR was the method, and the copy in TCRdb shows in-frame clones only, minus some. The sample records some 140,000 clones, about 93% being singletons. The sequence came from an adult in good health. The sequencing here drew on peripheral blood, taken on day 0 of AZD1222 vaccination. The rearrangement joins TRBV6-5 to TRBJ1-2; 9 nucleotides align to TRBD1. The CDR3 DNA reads TGTGCCAGCAGTTCAACAGGGGGCTTCTATGGCTACACCTTC. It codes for CASSSTGGFYGYTF.